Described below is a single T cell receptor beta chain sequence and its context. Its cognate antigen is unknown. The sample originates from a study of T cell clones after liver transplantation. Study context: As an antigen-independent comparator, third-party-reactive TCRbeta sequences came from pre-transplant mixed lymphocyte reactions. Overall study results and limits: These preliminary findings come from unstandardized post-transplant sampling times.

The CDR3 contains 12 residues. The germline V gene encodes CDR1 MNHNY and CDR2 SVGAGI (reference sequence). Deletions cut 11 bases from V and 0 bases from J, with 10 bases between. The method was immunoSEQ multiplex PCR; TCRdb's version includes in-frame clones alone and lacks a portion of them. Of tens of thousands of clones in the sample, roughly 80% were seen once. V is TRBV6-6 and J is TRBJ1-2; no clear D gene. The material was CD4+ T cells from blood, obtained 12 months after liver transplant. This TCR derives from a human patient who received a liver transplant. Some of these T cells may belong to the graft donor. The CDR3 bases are TGTGCCTCCCGGTCGGCTAACTATGGCTACACCTTC. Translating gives CASRSANYGYTF.